The 30 T cell receptor beta chains below all came from one sample that was sequenced in a study of PD-1 blockade in classical Hodgkin lymphoma (dated by TCRdb to 2018 to 2021). The time point label, as the study defines it: cycle 2 day 1 (C2D1) of nivolumab. All trial patients had relapsed after autologous stem cell transplantation, with cohorts A, B and C differing in prior brentuximab vedotin exposure. Receptor libraries were prepared by the immunoSEQ multiplex PCR assay. As stored in TCRdb, this immuneACCESS dataset retains in-frame rearrangements with V and J assigned. A fraction of the clones does not appear; measured against another copy, unresolved V genes explain less than half of the discrepancy, and the remainder lacks a known reason. This sample comprises roughly 31,000 clones, about two thirds of them detected only once. 4% of the sample is held by the ten biggest clonotypes. Source: peripheral blood mononuclear cells (PBMCs), taken before the second cycle of nivolumab. These receptors all stem from a human donor with classical Hodgkin lymphoma.

The V gene is TRBV6-1, the J gene TRBJ1-1, with 7 positions matching TRBD1. V dropped 7 bases and J dropped 5; count of bases not matched to a gene: 7. The CDR3 length is 13 residues. Germline V gives CDR1 MNHNS, CDR2 SASEGT. CDR3: CASNEGAWTEAFF. The CDR3 DNA is TGTGCCAGCAACGAGGGGGCCTGGACTGAAGCTTTCTTT.

The gene calls are TRBV6-7 and TRBJ2-7, with D perhaps TRBD1 or TRBD2 (6 bases each). TRBV6-7 is an open reading frame whose function is uncertain. This CDR3 region has 17 residues. The V end lost 5 bases, the J end lost 0 bases, and 20 bases lay between the germline ends. CDR3 region: CASSPLSSGALSYEQYF. The CDR3 DNA sequence: TGTGCCAGCAGTCCACTATCGTCGGGGGCTCTCTCCTACGAGCAGTACTTC.

The chain combines TRBV7-8 with TRBJ2-7; TRBD2 is a possible D gene (6 bases). Germline V lookup: CDR1 SGHVS, CDR2 FQNEAQ. The CDR3 has 17 amino acids. V was cut by 3 bases and J by 3 bases, with 21 bases left in between. This CDR3 reads CASSLVVSGTGFYEQYF. CDR3 DNA sequence: TGTGCCAGCAGCTTGGTCGTCTCCGGGACTGGATTCTACGAGCAGTACTTC. Supplemented by reference TRBV7-8 and TRBJ2-7, the full variable domain reads GAGVSQSPRYKVAKRGQDVALRCDPISGHVSLFWYQQALGQGPEFLTYFQNEAQLDKSGLPSDRFFAERPEGSVSTLKIQRTQQEDSAVYLCASSLVVSGTGFYEQYFGPGTRLTVT.

The DNA of the CDR3 is TGCGCCAGCAGCTTGGGGCAGGGGATAGCTAATGAAAAACTGTTTTTT. Translation gives CASSLGQGIANEKLFF. This chain links TRBV5-1 with TRBJ1-4; the D gene is possibly TRBD1 (6 bases). The CDR3 is 16 amino acids. The germline V gene has CDR1 SGHRS and CDR2 YFSETQ. Trimming shortened V by 0 bases and J by 3 bases, and 12 bases separated the two germline ends.

The chain employs TRBV30 and TRBJ1-3, with TRBD1 matching over 8 bases. The CDR3 covers 13 residues. Germline V CDR1 and CDR2: GTSNPN, SVGIG (reference sequence). Trimming cost V 7 bases and J 2 bases; bases outside gene matches: 4. CDR3 sequence: CASDRGAGNTIYF. The DNA for the CDR3 is TGTGCCTCTGACAGGGGCGCTGGAAACACCATATATTTT.

This rearrangement joins TRBV27 to TRBJ1-1; TRBD1 is a possible D gene (6 bases). Per germline, CDR1 MNHEY and CDR2 SMNVEV (reference sequence). V lost 8 bases and J lost 1, with 26 bases in between. The CDR3 totals 18 residues. Here the CDR3 DNA reads TGTGCCAGCTCCCGCCTAGGACCACAAAGGGGGTGGAACACTGAAGCTTTCTTT. Its protein product is CASSRLGPQRGWNTEAFF.

This sequence joins TRBV28 and TRBJ2-3, with TRBD1 identical over 10 bases. The CDR3 spans 14 residues. Germline values: CDR1 MDHEN, CDR2 SYDVKM. J was trimmed by 4 bases and V by 6 bases; bases with no gene match: 4. The CDR3 DNA is TGTGCCAGCAGACGGGACAGGGGCCCAGATACGCAGTATTTT. Translating it yields CASRRDRGPDTQYF. The full variable domain, with the rest looked up from reference TRBV28 and TRBJ2-3, is DVKVTQSSRYLVKRTGEKVFLECVQDMDHENMFWYRQDPGLGLRLIYFSYDVKMKEKGDIPEGYSVSREKKERFSLILESASTNQTSMYLCASRRDRGPDTQYFGPGTRLTVL.

The genes are TRBV6-1 and TRBJ1-2; TRBD1 matches at 9 bases. Germline assignment: CDR1 MNHNS and CDR2 SASEGT. The junction had 4 bases not matched to a gene; V was cut back by 5 bases and J by 3 bases. This CDR3 spans 14 amino acids. The DNA of the CDR3 is TGTGCCAGCAGTCCCGGGACAGGGTACTATGGCTACACCTTC. Its protein is CASSPGTGYYGYTF.

The chain couples TRBV7-9 to TRBJ2-5; a possible D gene is TRBD2 (5 bases). The J call may be wrong; the DNA end is better matched by TRBJ2-7. Germline V lookup: CDR1 SEHNR, CDR2 FQNEAQ (reference sequence). This CDR3 is built from 14 residues. This CDR3 is CASSLAEVSYEQYF. DNA for the CDR3: TGTGCCAGCAGCTTAGCGGAGGTTTCCTACGAGCAGTACTTC.

The V and J genes are TRBV7-9 and TRBJ2-5, with no clear D. The CDR3 loop spans 14 amino acids. Between the trimmed V and J ends, which lost 2 bases and 2 bases, there was a span of 9 bases. The germline V gene has CDR1 SEHNR and CDR2 FQNEAQ (reference sequence). The CDR3 is CASSLNGIQETQYF. CDR3 nucleotide sequence: TGTGCCAGCAGCTTAAACGGAATACAAGAGACCCAGTACTTC. Based on the CDR3 plus reference TRBV7-9 and TRBJ2-5, the full variable domain is DTGVSQNPRHKITKRGQNVTFRCDPISEHNRLYWYRQTLGQGPEFLTYFQNEAQLEKSRLLSDRFSAERPKGSFSTLEIQRTEQGDSAMYLCASSLNGIQETQYFGPGTRLLVL.

The rearrangement uses TRBV14 and TRBJ1-1; D call uncertain. V was pared by 0 bases and J by 5 bases, with 7 bases between. Germline values: CDR1 SGHDN, CDR2 FVKESK. The CDR3 length is 13 residues. CDR3 sequence (DNA): TGTGCCAGCAGCCAAGACCTGGTAACTGAAGCTTTCTTT. The encoded protein is CASSQDLVTEAFF. Looking up the rest from reference TRBV14 and TRBJ1-1 gives the full variable domain: EAGVTQFPSHSVIEKGQTVTLRCDPISGHDNLYWYRRVMGKEIKFLLHFVKESKQDESGMPNNRFLAERTGGTYSTLKVQPAELEDSGVYFCASSQDLVTEAFFGQGTRLTVV.

This clone was seen a handful of times. This sequence joins TRBV27 and TRBJ2-1, with 9 bases aligning to TRBD1. The CDR3 is 16 residues long. Germline CDR1 reads MNHEY; CDR2 reads SMNVEV (reference sequence). V lost 3 bases to trimming and J lost 2 bases; unmatched junction nucleotides: 5. The CDR3 bases are TGTGCCAGCAGTTTGGGGACAGGGTATGCCTACAATGAGCAGTTCTTC. Residues: CASSLGTGYAYNEQFF.

This chain links TRBV5-6 with TRBJ2-7, with TRBD1 identical over 8 bases. CDR1 and CDR2 (germline): SGHDT, YYEEEE. With V trimmed by 2 bases and J by 4 bases, 11 bases remained unmatched. There are 16 residues in the CDR3. CDR3 DNA sequence: TGTGCCAGCAGCTTCCGGGGGCAGGGGGCTTGGTACGAGCAGTACTTC. It yields the protein CASSFRGQGAWYEQYF.

This chain connects TRBV4-2 to TRBJ2-3, with a possible D match to TRBD1 (5 bases). The V gene's germline CDR1 is LGHNA and CDR2 YNFKEQ. V lost 0 bases and J lost 2, with 18 bases in between. The length of the CDR3 is 18 residues. The CDR3 spells CASSQDRGRLRSTDTQYF. CDR3 nucleotides: TGTGCCAGCAGCCAAGATAGGGGCCGACTCCGTTCCACAGATACGCAGTATTTT.

This clone has more than one count but fewer than ten. The chain joins TRBV5-1 to TRBJ2-2, with 7 bases lining up with TRBD2. The CDR3 runs to 15 residues. Germline V gene lookup returns CDR1 SGHRS and CDR2 YFSETQ. After removal of 4 bases from V and 0 bases from J, the junction contained 3 bases not matched to a gene. The CDR3: CASSRDYSNTGELFF. The CDR3 DNA reads as TGCGCCAGCAGCCGGGACTATTCGAACACCGGGGAGCTGTTTTTT.

The rearrangement uses TRBV28 and TRBJ1-1; 10 bases agree with TRBD1. Trimming cost V 2 bases and J 0 bases; bases outside gene matches: 0. Germline CDR1 reads MDHEN; CDR2 reads SYDVKM. The CDR3 runs 15 residues. The CDR3 loop is CASSLGTGVNTEAFF. The CDR3 nucleotides are TGTGCCAGCAGTTTAGGGACAGGGGTGAACACTGAAGCTTTCTTT.

The table lists this clone with a few counts. The rearrangement links TRBV7-8 to TRBJ1-4; 9 bases line up with TRBD1. J lost 5 bases, V lost 3 bases, and 4 bases had no gene match. The CDR3 has 15 residues. Germline V CDR1 and CDR2: SGHVS, FQNEAQ. CDR3 protein: CASSLRDRVNEKLFF. The CDR3 region has the DNA TGTGCCAGCAGCTTGCGGGACAGGGTAAATGAAAAACTGTTTTTT.

The chain carries TRBV28 and TRBJ1-4; D possibly corresponds to TRBD1 (5 bases). The CDR3 totals 18 residues. V lost 5 bases to trimming and J lost 4 bases, with 23 bases between them. The germline V gene encodes CDR1 MDHEN and CDR2 SYDVKM. CDR3 sequence: CASSPGRRGRVLNEKLFF. The DNA of the CDR3 is TGTGCCAGCAGTCCGGGGCGGCGTGGGAGGGTGCTTAATGAAAAACTGTTTTTT.

Details on this clone: The same CDR3 also results from other DNA sequences found in this sample. The chain uses TRBV5-6 and TRBJ1-5; D remains ambiguous. The CDR3 runs 12 residues. Per germline, CDR1 SGHDT and CDR2 YYEEEE. V was shortened by 5 bases and J by 3 bases, with 6 bases between the two germline ends. The chain's CDR3 is CASSSNNQPQHF. The CDR3 DNA reads as TGTGCCAGCAGTAGTAACAATCAGCCCCAGCATTTT.

Sample share makes this clone medium-sized (0.01 to 0.1%). The chain couples TRBV10-3 to TRBJ2-2; the match to TRBD2 covers 10 bases. The trim removed 6 bases at V and 0 bases at J, leaving 4 bases unmatched. The CDR3 has 16 residues. Germline CDR1 reads ENHRY; CDR2 reads SYGVKD. The CDR3 sequence: CAIRALAGTNTGELFF. CDR3 nucleotides: TGTGCCATCAGAGCACTAGCGGGGACGAACACCGGGGAGCTGTTTTTT.

This clone turned up a few times. The chain couples TRBV27 to TRBJ2-3; D gene ambiguous. V was trimmed by 0 bases and J by 2 bases, leaving 12 bases between them. The CDR3 totals 16 residues. From germline, CDR1 is MNHEY and CDR2 SMNVEV (reference sequence). The CDR3 region is CASSLSRGVYTDTQYF. The CDR3 DNA reads TGTGCCAGCAGTTTATCCCGTGGGGTTTACACAGATACGCAGTATTTT.

The chain carries TRBV28 and TRBJ2-5; D may be TRBD1 (7 bases). Trimming removed 7 bases at V and 4 bases at J, with 10 bases between. Germline CDR1 reads MDHEN; CDR2 reads SYDVKM. The CDR3 totals 12 residues. As DNA, the CDR3 is TGTGCCAGCAACAGGGGAGGAGAGACCCAGTACTTC. It translates to CASNRGGETQYF.

The CDR3 reads CASSLVGINNSPLHF. The CDR3 DNA reads TGTGCCAGCAGCTTAGTAGGGATAAATAATTCACCCCTCCACTTT. The chain recombines TRBV5-6 with TRBJ1-6; D gene uncertain. The CDR3 sequence is 15 residues long. Trimming pared 2 bases from V and 5 bases from J, leaving 11 bases between. Looked up from germline, CDR1 is SGHDT and CDR2 is YYEEEE.

The chain couples TRBV7-2 to TRBJ1-1; D call uncertain. V shed 3 bases and J shed 0 bases, with 8 bases lying between them. Germline assignment: CDR1 SGHTA and CDR2 FQGNSA. This CDR3 is built from 14 residues. The CDR3 sequence is CASSFAELNTEAFF. The DNA for the CDR3 is TGTGCCAGCAGCTTTGCGGAGTTGAACACTGAAGCTTTCTTT.

The CDR3 region has the DNA TGTGCCAGCAGCTCACGGCACGAGGCGGATACGCAGTATTTT. Residues: CASSSRHEADTQYF. The rearrangement joins TRBV9 to TRBJ2-3; D is undetermined. The CDR3 has 14 amino acids. Germline V gene lookup returns CDR1 SGDLS and CDR2 YYNGEE. V lost 4 bases and J lost 6, with 15 bases in between.

The sample holds a few counts of this clone. The rearrangement links TRBV30 to TRBJ1-5; 9 bases are a match to TRBD1. The CDR3 covers 15 residues. The junction had 5 bases not matched to a gene; V was cut back by 3 bases and J by 2 bases. CDR1 and CDR2 from the germline V gene are GTSNPN and SVGIG (reference sequence). The CDR3 region is CAWSQGQGRNQPQHF. CDR3 DNA: TGTGCCTGGAGCCAGGGACAGGGCCGCAATCAGCCCCAGCATTTT.

The chain recombines TRBV10-3 with TRBJ1-2, with 7 bases lining up with TRBD1. Germline V gene sequence: CDR1 ENHRY, CDR2 SYGVKD. The V segment lost 10 bases and the J segment 2 bases; nucleotides outside the gene matches: 4. This CDR3 is 12 amino acids long. The CDR3 protein is CATRDSNYGYTF. CDR3 sequence (DNA): TGTGCCACCCGGGACAGCAACTATGGCTACACCTTC.

The chain joins TRBV7-2 to TRBJ2-5; D is tentatively TRBD1 or TRBD2 (5 bases each). CDR3 size: 14 residues. Trimming shortened V by 5 bases and J by 5 bases, and 15 bases separated the two germline ends. CDR1 is SGHTA, CDR2 FQGNSA, per germline. CDR3 residues: CASSPGPGRETQYF. The CDR3 region has the DNA TGTGCCAGCAGCCCCGGACCGGGGCGGGAGACCCAGTACTTC.

V gene TRBV18 combines with J gene TRBJ1-3; the D gene is possibly TRBD1 (5 bases). Germline-derived CDR1 and CDR2 are KGHSH and LQKENI. The CDR3 has 14 residues. Trimming pared 6 bases from V and 4 bases from J, leaving 13 bases between. The CDR3 bases are TGTGCCAGCTCGGGGGGTCTCTCCGGAAACACCATATATTTT. Its translation: CASSGGLSGNTIYF. The entire variable domain, with the rest obtained from reference TRBV18 and TRBJ1-3, is as follows: NAGVMQNPRHLVRRRGQEARLRCSPMKGHSHVYWYRQLPEEGLKFMVYLQKENIIDESGMPKERFSAEFPKEGPSILRIQQVVRGDSAAYFCASSGGLSGNTIYFGEGSWLTVV.

The table lists this clone with a few counts. This chain links TRBV9 with TRBJ2-5; D is unclear. Germline CDR1 and CDR2: SGDLS and YYNGEE. The CDR3 loop spans 14 amino acids. V lost 3 bases and J 5 bases, leaving 14 bases between the germline ends. The CDR3 DNA follows: TGTGCCAGCAGCGGATCCCCCCGTATGGAGACCCAGTACTTC. Protein: CASSGSPRMETQYF. Together with reference TRBV9 and TRBJ2-5, the CDR3 gives the full variable domain: DSGVTQTPKHLITATGQRVTLRCSPRSGDLSVYWYQQSLDQGLQFLIQYYNGEERAKGNILERFSAQQFPDLHSELNLSSLELGDSALYFCASSGSPRMETQYFGPGTRLLVL.